This T cell receptor (beta chain) derives from a study of shared clonotypes between healthy human individuals (dated by TCRdb to about 2020). Some background on the complete study: Two women and three men aged 18 to 49 years were included in the cohort. For each donor, three plates each were used for CD4 naive and CD4 memory, two plates were used for CD8 naive, and one plate was used for CD8 memory. To estimate repertoire size and how much clonotypes are shared between individuals, the study performed deep sequencing of blood TCR repertoires from 4 to 6 healthy adults. Libraries were prepared and TCR repertoires were sequenced by different laboratories using diverse techniques, in order to increase sequencing depth and limit assay-specific biases. Per donor, leukapheresis produced somewhere between about 0.9 and 9.5 billion PBMCs.

The CDR3 sequence holds 14 residues, the cysteine and phenylalanine included. The sequence is cut down to CDR3 DNA, 42 bases in frame from base 1. Clipping removes 5 bases from V and 10 bases from J, with 13 as the unmatched junction base count. CDR1 SGHAT and CDR2 FQNNGV are derived from the germline V gene. Concerning this clone: No antigen is known for it. The record has no base qualities; no much larger clone is one base away.

Using the deep immunoSEQ assay, TCR CDR3 regions were amplified from genomic DNA by multiplex PCR. Genomic DNA extracted from each cell subset was distributed evenly over all wells of several immunoSEQ 96-well plates, and each plate served as one replicate. For sorted subsets, about 200 ng genomic DNA, equal to 30,000 or so T cell genomes, was loaded into each replicate PCR. Purified libraries were quantified with a Qubit 3.0 fluorometer, sized on a Bioanalyzer 2100, and re-quantified with the KAPA Library Quantification kit. A separate single-read 150-cycle Illumina NextSeq 550 flow cell was used to sequence each immunoSEQ 96-well plate. Per the original workflow: Because the immunoSEQ output held only junctional sequences and lacked quality scores, the filtering could not match the filtering applied to full-length reads. To assign V/J genes and CDR3, sequences were annotated against IMGT germline references using PyIR, a Python wrapper for IgBLAST v1.9. Reads were filtered out if the reads had weak V/J assignments (E-value above 1e-6), no CDR3, stop codons, out-of-frame junctions, or ambiguous translated residues. V3J clonotypes were defined as sequences sharing an identical inferred V gene, J gene, and CDR3 amino acid sequence. Percentage overlap between repertoires was calculated by dividing the number of shared unique clonotypes by the size of the smaller repertoire. Three approaches were used to assess repertoire richness: RTK rarefaction, the Chao1 estimator, and Recon v2.1 estimates of unobserved clonotypes. For all TCRbeta clonotypes obtained by the gDNA method from a handful of donors, generation probabilities were computed with OLGA. Drawn from immuneACCESS, this table holds only the in-frame rearrangements with V and J called that TCRdb kept. Clones are partly lost; checked studies trace under half to an unresolved V gene and leave the rest unexplained. The DNA gave D and trimming, while V, J and clone size come from that table. The sample yields some 1 million clones; under 80% were counted once. The top ten constitute nearly 1.5% of the sample.

Points the paper makes about the study in general: When a handful of donors were compared, the shared fraction of clonotypes was 5% to 6.5% for naive CD4, about 4% for naive CD8, about 2.4% for memory CD4, and under 0.5% for memory CD8. Compared with non-shared clonotypes, the clonotypes found in all four sorted-subset donors had higher generation probabilities. Pairwise subsampling led to the expectation that sequencing depth would affect the degree of clonotype sharing among donors. Even with the large sequencing depth, rarefaction of the sorted-subset datasets indicated that sequencing was incomplete. The genetic and exposure-history diversity represented was limited by the small number of donors. Sampling was restricted to blood, and TCR repertoires in tissues likely differ from the TCR repertoires found in blood. Naive subsets generally had larger estimated clonotype richness than memory subsets.

Donors were healthy HIV-negative adults with no recently reported acute infections or vaccinations. Only Caucasian adults living in Nashville, Tennessee, USA were represented among the donors. CD4+ T cells were enriched by magnetic negative selection, after which naive cells were positively selected on CD45RA and the negative fraction was taken as the memory subset. Blood was collected by leukapheresis, and PBMCs were isolated by Ficoll-Histopaque density gradient centrifugation and then cryopreserved in liquid nitrogen vapor phase. Analytical flow cytometry was used to check the purity and quantity of each magnetically sorted T cell population. Genomic DNA was isolated from each sorted fraction and quantified by UV absorbance on a Nanodrop 2000c.

Sequenced: memory CD4+ T cells sorted from blood. The label giving this sample's cell subset or site can be read as: CD45RA-negative fraction. The chain joins TRBV11-2 to TRBJ1-1, with 7 middle bases fitting TRBD1. This receptor was identified in a man aged 18 to 29 in good health. The DNA reads as follows: TGTGCCAGCAGCGGACAGGCCTTGGGGACGGGAGCTTTCTTT. It encodes CASSGQALGTGAFF.